This T cell receptor (beta chain) originates from a study of Graves' ophthalmopathy and Graves' hyperthyroidism. Overall study findings and caveats: A model built from 13 signatures distinguished ophthalmopathy from stable hyperthyroidism with approximately 90% sensitivity and approximately 81% specificity. Most clonotypes expanded in thyroid above 0.001 frequency were present in blood too. Its predictions of ophthalmopathy progression gave the model 55% to 71% sensitivity and 72% to 85% specificity.

In this sample, this clonotype turned up many times. Its specificity is not known. Moderate-to-severe activity, CAS ≥3, NOSPECS ≥4 and a duration under 3 months were seen in donors with ophthalmopathy. TCR beta CDR3 regions were amplified from RNA transcripts. RT-PCR with HTBI primers came first, then second-round multiplex PCR. A single record per CDR3 protein comes from TCRdb applying MiXCR to the multiplex PCR reads. The table has almost 750,000 distinct CDR3 sequences, 40% seen once. The CDR3 spans 15 residues. CDR1 is SNHLY, CDR2 FYNNEI, per germline. V lost 7 bases to trimming and J lost 3 bases; unmatched junction nucleotides: 11.

The source material was peripheral blood. The clonotype was recovered from an adult man with Graves' ophthalmopathy. The chain employs TRBV2 and TRBJ1-2, with 7 bases that match TRBD1. CDR3 in amino acids: CASINRQGVDYGYTF. The CDR3, as DNA: TGTGCCAGCATTAACCGACAGGGAGTCGACTATGGCTACACCTTC.